This T cell receptor (beta chain) derives from a study of T cell repertoires in cytomegalovirus infection. TCRdb itself ran the reads through MiXCR, one entry per CDR3 protein. The repertoire holds approximately 300,000 distinct CDR3 sequences, with almost 30% as singletons. Note on this clonotype: Antigen unknown.

Germline assignment: CDR1 MNHNS and CDR2 SASEGT. The CDR3 covers 15 residues. V shed 0 bases and J shed 5 bases, with 11 bases lying between them. The study's findings and limits: It was HLA-C-restricted CMV-specific TCR beta clonotypes that dominated the response ex vivo. Cumulated frequencies of public TCR beta families served to identify carriers of CMV plus the relevant HLA.

This specimen consisted of cultured PBMCs, obtained from culture after CMV antigen stimulation. This chain connects TRBV6-1 to TRBJ1-5; TRBD1 is a possible D gene (5 bases). This receptor was identified in a human donor in good health (CMV status not recorded). Some clones in this sample may be carry-over from other donors' samples. CDR3 in amino acids: CASSEARGTHQPQHF. CDR3 DNA sequence: TGTGCCAGCAGTGAAGCTAGGGGAACCCATCAGCCCCAGCATTTT.